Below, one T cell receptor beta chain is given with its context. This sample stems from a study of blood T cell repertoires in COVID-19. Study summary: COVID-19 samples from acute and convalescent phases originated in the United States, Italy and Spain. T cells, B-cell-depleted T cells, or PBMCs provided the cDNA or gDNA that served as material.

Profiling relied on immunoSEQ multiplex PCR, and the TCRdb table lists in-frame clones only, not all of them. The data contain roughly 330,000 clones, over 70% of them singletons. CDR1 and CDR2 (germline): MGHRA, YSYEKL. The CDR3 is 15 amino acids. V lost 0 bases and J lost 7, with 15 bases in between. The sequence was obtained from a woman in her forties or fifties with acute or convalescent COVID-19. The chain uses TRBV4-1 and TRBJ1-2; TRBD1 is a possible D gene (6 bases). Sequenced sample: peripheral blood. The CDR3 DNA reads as TGCGCCAGCAGCCAAGATTGGGGGCAGATGGGTGGCTACACCTTC. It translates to CASSQDWGQMGGYTF.